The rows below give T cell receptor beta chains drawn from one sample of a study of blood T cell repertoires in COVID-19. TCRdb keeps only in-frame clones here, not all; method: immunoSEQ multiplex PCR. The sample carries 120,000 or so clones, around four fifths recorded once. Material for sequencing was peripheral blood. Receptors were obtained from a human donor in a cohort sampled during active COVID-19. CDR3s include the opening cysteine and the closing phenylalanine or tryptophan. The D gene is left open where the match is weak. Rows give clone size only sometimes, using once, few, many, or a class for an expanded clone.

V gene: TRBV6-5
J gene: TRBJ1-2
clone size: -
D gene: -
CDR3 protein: CASSPGAYGYTF
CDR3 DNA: TGTGCCAGCAGTCCAGGGGCCTATGGCTACACCTTC

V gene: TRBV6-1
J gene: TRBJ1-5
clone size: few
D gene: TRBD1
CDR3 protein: CASSELGQGFQPQHF
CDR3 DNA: TGTGCCAGCAGTGAATTAGGACAGGGGTTTCAGCCCCAGCATTTT

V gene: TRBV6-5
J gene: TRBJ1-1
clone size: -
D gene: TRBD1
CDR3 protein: CASSTSTGVNTEAFF
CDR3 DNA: TGTGCCAGCAGTACCTCGACAGGGGTGAACACTGAAGCTTTCTTT

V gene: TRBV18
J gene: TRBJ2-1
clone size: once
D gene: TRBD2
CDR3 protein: CASSPLITSGYNEQFF
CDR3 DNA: TGTGCCAGCTCACCACTGATTACTAGCGGGTACAATGAGCAGTTCTTC

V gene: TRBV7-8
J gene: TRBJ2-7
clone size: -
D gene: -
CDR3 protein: CASSLARLGRGHEQYF
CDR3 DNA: TGTGCCAGCAGCTTAGCCCGATTGGGCAGGGGTCACGAGCAGTACTTC

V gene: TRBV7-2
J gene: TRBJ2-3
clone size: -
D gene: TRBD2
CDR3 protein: CASSLGLAGGIITDTQYF
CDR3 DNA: TGTGCCAGCAGCTTAGGTCTAGCGGGGGGGATAATCACAGATACGCAGTATTTT

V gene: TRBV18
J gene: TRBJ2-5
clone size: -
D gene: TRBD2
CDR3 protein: CASSHSGEETQYF
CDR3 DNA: TGTGCCAGCTCACATAGCGGGGAAGAGACCCAGTACTTC

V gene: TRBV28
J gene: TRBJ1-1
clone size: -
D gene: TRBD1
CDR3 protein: CASLRQGTTEAFF
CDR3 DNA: TGTGCCAGCCTCCGACAGGGGACCACTGAAGCTTTCTTT

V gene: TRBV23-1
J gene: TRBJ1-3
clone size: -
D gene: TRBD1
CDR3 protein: CASSQHRDSGNTIYF
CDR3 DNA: TGCGCCAGCAGTCAACACCGGGACAGTGGAAACACCATATATTTT

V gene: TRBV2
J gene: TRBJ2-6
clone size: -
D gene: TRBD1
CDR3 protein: CASSNEDRGQAGANVLTF
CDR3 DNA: TGTGCCAGCAGTAATGAGGACAGGGGGCAAGCTGGGGCCAACGTCCTGACTTTC

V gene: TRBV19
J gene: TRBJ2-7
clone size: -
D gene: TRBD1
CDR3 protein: CASSRGTGGRYEQYF
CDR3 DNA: TGTGCCAGTAGCCGCGGGACAGGGGGCCGCTACGAGCAGTACTTC

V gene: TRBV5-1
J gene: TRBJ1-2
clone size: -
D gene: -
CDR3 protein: CASRRAEDYGYTF
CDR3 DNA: TGCGCCAGCAGGCGGGCAGAGGACTATGGCTACACCTTC

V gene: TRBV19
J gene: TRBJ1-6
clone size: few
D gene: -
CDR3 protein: CASSTDSNNSPLHF
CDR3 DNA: TGTGCCAGTAGTACGGACAGTAATAATTCACCCCTCCACTTT

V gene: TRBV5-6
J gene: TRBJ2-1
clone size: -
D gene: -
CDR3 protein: CASSLGTTQQFF
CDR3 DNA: TGTGCCAGCAGCTTGGGGACTACCCAACAGTTCTTC

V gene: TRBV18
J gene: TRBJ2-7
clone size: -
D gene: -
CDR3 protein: CASGQGIDYEQYF
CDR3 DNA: TGTGCCAGCGGGCAGGGAATTGACTACGAGCAGTACTTC

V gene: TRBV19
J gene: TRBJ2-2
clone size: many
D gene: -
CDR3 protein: CASIRVGGAYTGELFF
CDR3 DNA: TGTGCCAGTATAAGGGTCGGAGGGGCTTATACCGGGGAGCTGTTTTTT

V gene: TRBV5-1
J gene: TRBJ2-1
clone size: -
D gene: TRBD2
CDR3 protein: CASSPETSGGRVDEQFF
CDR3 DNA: TGCGCCAGCAGCCCGGAGACTAGCGGGGGCCGCGTCGATGAGCAGTTCTTC

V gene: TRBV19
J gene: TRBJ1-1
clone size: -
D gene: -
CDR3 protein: CASSRGAWMNTEAFF
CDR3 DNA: TGTGCCAGTAGTCGGGGGGCGTGGATGAACACTGAAGCTTTCTTT

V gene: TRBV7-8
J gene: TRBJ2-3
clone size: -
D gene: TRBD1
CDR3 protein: CASSLWTGVTDTQYF
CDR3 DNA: TGTGCCAGCAGCTTATGGACAGGGGTGACAGATACGCAGTATTTT

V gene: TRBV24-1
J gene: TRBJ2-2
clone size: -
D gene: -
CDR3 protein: CATSEPDKNTGELFF
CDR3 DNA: TGTGCCACCAGTGAACCGGACAAGAACACCGGGGAGCTGTTTTTT

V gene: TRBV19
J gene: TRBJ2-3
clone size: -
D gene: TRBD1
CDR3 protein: CASTGQGVPDTQYF
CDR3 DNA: TGTGCCAGTACAGGACAGGGGGTCCCAGATACGCAGTATTTT

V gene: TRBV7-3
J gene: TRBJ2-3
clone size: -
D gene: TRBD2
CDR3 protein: CASSSGTSGSTDTQYF
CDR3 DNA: TGTGCCAGCAGCTCCGGGACTAGCGGGAGCACAGATACGCAGTATTTT

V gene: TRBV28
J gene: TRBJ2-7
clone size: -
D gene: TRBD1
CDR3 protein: CASSVPGQGAYEQYF
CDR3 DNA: TGTGCCAGCAGTGTACCGGGACAGGGGGCCTACGAGCAGTACTTC

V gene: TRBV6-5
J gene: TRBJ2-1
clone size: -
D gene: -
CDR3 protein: CASSYSGAPHNEQFF
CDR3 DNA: TGTGCCAGCAGTTACTCGGGGGCGCCTCACAATGAGCAGTTCTTC

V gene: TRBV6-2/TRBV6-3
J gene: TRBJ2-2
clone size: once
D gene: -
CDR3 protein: CASSYIETSTGELFF
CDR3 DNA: TGTGCCAGCAGTTACATCGAGACTAGCACCGGGGAGCTGTTTTTT

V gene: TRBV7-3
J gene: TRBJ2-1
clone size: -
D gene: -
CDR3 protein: CASSLSRDHEQFF
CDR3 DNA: TGTGCCAGCAGCTTATCACGGGATCACGAGCAGTTCTTC

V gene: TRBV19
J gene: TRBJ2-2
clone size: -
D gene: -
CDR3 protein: CASRLQGTIGELFF
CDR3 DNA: TGTGCCAGTAGGCTTCAGGGGACGATCGGGGAGCTGTTTTTT

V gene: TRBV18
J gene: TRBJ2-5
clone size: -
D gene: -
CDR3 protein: CASSPRGSQETQYF
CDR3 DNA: TGTGCCAGCTCACCGAGGGGGTCCCAAGAGACCCAGTACTTC

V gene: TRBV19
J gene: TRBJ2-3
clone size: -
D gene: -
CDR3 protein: CASSSVVGTDTQYF
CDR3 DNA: TGTGCCAGTAGTAGCGTAGTCGGCACAGATACGCAGTATTTT

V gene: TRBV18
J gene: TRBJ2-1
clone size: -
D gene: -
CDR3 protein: CASSPPLGGRGLNEQFF
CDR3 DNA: TGTGCCAGCTCACCACCCCTAGGGGGACGGGGTCTAAATGAGCAGTTCTTC

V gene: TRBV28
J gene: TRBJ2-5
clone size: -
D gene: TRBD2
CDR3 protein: CASSLGGGARTQYF
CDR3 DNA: TGTGCCAGCAGTCTCGGGGGGGGTGCAAGGACCCAGTACTTC

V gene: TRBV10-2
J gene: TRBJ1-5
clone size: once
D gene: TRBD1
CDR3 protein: CASSRDSPGGPQHF
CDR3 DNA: TGCGCCAGCAGTCGGGACAGTCCGGGTGGGCCCCAGCATTTT

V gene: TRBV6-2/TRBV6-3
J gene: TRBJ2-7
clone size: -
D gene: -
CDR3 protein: CASSYSQRFEQYF
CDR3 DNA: TGTGCCAGCAGTTACTCTCAACGGTTCGAGCAGTACTTC

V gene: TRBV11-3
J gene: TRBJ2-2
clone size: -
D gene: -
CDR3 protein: CASSLGPGGDTGELFF
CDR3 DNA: TGTGCCAGCAGCTTAGGACCAGGAGGCGACACCGGGGAGCTGTTTTTT

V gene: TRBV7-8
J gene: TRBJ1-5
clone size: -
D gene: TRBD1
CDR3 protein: CASSLARTGGQPQHF
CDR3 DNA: TGTGCCAGCAGCTTAGCCCGGACAGGGGGTCAGCCCCAGCATTTT

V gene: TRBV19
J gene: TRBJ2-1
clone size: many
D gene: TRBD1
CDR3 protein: CASSWDRGPYNEQFF
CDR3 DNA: TGTGCCAGTAGCTGGGACAGGGGGCCCTACAATGAGCAGTTCTTC

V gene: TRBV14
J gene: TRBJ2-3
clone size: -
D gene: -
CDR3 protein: CASSPYRAPQYF
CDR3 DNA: TGTGCCAGCAGCCCCTACAGGGCCCCGCAGTATTTT

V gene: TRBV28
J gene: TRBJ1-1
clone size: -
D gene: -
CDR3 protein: CASSRSMNTEAFF
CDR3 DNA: TGTGCCAGCAGCCGGTCCATGAACACTGAAGCTTTCTTT

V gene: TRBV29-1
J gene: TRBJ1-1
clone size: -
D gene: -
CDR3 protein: CSVDPGGNEAFF
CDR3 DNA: TGCAGCGTTGACCCCGGGGGAAACGAAGCTTTCTTT

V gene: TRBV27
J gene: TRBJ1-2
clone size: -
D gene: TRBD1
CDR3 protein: CASSTGQLDGYTF
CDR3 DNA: TGTGCCAGCAGTACGGGACAGCTTGATGGCTACACCTTC

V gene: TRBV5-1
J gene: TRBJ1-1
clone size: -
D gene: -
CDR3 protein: CASSLTGLYTEAFF
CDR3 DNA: TGCGCCAGCAGCTTGACAGGATTATACACTGAAGCTTTCTTT

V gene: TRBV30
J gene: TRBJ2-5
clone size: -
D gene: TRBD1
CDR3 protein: CAWSTGEETQYF
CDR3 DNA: TGTGCCTGGAGTACAGGGGAAGAGACCCAGTACTTC

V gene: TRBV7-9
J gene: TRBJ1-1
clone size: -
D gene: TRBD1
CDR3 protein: CASSLGQGGITEAFF
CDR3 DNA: TGTGCCAGCAGCTTGGGACAGGGGGGCATTACTGAAGCTTTCTTT

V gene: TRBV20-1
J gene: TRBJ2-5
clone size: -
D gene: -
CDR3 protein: CSAITWETQYF
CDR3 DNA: TGCAGTGCAATTACATGGGAGACCCAGTACTTC

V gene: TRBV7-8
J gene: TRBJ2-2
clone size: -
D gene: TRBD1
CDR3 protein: CASSLTGGNTGELFF
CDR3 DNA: TGTGCCAGCAGCCTAACAGGGGGCAACACCGGGGAGCTGTTTTTT

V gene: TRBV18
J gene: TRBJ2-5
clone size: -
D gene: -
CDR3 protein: CASSLDRQETQYF
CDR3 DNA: TGTGCCAGCTCACTAGACAGGCAAGAGACCCAGTACTTC

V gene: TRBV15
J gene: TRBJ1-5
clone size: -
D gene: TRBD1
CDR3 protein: CATSRTGIDEPQHF
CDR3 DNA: TGTGCCACCAGCAGGACAGGGATTGACGAGCCCCAGCATTTT

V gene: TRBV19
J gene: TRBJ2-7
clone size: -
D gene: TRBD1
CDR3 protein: CASSMEGQGIYEQYF
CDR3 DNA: TGTGCCAGTAGTATGGAGGGACAGGGGATTTACGAGCAGTACTTC

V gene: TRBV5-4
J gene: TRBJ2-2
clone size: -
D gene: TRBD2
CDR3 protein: CASTDYSGGTGELFF
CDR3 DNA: TGTGCCAGCACCGATTATAGCGGGGGCACCGGGGAGCTGTTTTTT

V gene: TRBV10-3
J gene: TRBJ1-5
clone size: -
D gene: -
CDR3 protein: CAINAEGLNQPQHF
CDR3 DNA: TGTGCCATCAACGCAGAGGGATTAAATCAGCCCCAGCATTTT

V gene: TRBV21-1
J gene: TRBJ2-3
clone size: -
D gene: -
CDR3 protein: CASSKLGVTEPTDTQYF
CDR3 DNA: TGTGCCAGCAGCAAATTAGGGGTGACAGAACCCACAGATACGCAGTATTTT

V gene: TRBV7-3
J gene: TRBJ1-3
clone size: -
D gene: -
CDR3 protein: CASSLTGGAGNTIYF
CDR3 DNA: TGTGCCAGCAGCTTAACGGGGGGAGCTGGAAACACCATATATTTT

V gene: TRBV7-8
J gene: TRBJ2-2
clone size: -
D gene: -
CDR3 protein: CASSSPIAANTGELFF
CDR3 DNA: TGTGCCAGCAGCTCCCCAATAGCGGCGAACACCGGGGAGCTGTTTTTT